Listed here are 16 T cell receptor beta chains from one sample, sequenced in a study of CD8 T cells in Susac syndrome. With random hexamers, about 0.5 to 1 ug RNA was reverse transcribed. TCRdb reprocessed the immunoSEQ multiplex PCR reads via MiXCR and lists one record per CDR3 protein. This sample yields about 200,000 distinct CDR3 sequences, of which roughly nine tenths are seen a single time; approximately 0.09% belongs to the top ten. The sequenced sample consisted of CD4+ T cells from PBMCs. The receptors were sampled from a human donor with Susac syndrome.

CDR3 DNA: TGCAGTGCTAGAGATATGTTAAGCGGGGGGGCCGACCACGAGCAGTACTTC. Translation: CSARDMLSGGADHEQYF. The rearrangement joins TRBV20-1 to TRBJ2-7, with TRBD2 matching over 10 bases. From germline, CDR1 is DFQATT and CDR2 SNEGSKA (reference sequence). There are 17 residues in the CDR3. J was trimmed by 5 bases and V by 0 bases; bases with no gene match: 13.

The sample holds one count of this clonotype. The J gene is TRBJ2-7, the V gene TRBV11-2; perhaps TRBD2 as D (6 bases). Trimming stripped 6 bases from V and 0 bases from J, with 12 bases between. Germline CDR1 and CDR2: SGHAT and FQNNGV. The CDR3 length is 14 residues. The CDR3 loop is CASRFRRDSYEQYF. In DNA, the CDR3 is TGTGCCAGCAGGTTTCGGAGGGACTCCTACGAGCAGTACTTC.

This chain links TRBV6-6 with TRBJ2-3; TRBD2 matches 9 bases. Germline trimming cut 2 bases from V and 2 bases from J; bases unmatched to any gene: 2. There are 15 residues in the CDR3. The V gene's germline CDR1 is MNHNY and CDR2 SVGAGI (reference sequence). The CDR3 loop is CASSYRGGATDTQYF. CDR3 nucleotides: TGTGCCAGCAGTTACCGCGGGGGGGCCACAGATACGCAGTATTTT.

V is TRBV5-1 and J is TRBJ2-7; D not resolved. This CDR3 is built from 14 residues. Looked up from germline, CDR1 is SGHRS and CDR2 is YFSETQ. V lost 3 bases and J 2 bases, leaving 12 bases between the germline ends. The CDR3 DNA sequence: TGCGCCAGCAGCTCCTCCGGGCGAACCTACGAGCAGTACTTC. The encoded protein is CASSSSGRTYEQYF. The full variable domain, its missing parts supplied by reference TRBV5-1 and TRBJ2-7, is KAGVTQTPRYLIKTRGQQVTLSCSPISGHRSVSWYQQTPGQGLQFLFEYFSETQRNKGNFPGRFSGRQFSNSRSEMNVSTLELGDSALYLCASSSSGRTYEQYFGPGTRLTVT.

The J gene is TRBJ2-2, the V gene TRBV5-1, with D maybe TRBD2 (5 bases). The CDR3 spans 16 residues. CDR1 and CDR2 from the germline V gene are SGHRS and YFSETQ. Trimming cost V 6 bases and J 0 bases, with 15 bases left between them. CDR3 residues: CASTMILGTNTGELFF. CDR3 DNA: TGCGCCAGCACGATGATACTAGGGACGAACACCGGGGAGCTGTTTTTT.

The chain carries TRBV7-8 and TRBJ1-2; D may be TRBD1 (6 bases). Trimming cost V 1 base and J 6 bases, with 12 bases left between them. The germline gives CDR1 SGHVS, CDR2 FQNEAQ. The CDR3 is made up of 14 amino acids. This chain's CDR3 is CASSLDRSGDGYTF. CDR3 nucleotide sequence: TGTGCCAGCAGCTTAGATCGTTCAGGGGATGGCTACACCTTC.

The CDR3 sequence is CASSDSPPTGTLSYEQYF. CDR3 DNA sequence: TGTGCCAGCAGTGACTCGCCCCCGACAGGGACCTTATCCTACGAGCAGTACTTC. This sequence joins TRBV6-4 and TRBJ2-7; 7 bases fit TRBD1. With V trimmed by 0 bases and J by 1 base, 12 bases remained unmatched. Germline-derived CDR1 and CDR2 are MRHNA and SNTAGT. The CDR3 length is 18 residues.

This CDR3 is CASSQTGTGMRAFF. For the CDR3, the DNA is TGTGCCAGCAGCCAAACCGGGACAGGGATGCGAGCTTTCTTT. The chain uses TRBV3-1 and TRBJ1-1, with 9 bases aligning to TRBD1. V was clipped by 2 bases and J by 10 bases; unmatched bases: 8. The CDR3 is 14 residues long. Germline loops: CDR1 LGHDT, CDR2 YNNKEL (reference sequence).

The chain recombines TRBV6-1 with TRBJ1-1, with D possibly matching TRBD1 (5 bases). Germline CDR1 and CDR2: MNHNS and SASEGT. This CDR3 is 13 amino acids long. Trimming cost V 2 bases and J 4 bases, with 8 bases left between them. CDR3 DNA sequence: TGTGCCAGCAGTGAACCGGGGGGCACTGAAGCTTTCTTT. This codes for CASSEPGGTEAFF.

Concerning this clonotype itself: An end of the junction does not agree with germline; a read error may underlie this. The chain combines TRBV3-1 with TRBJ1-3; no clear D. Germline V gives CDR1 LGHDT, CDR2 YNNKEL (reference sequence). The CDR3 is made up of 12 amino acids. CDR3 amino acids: CASSRAGDTIYF. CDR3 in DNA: TGTGCCAGCAGCCGGGCTGGAGACACCATATATTTT.

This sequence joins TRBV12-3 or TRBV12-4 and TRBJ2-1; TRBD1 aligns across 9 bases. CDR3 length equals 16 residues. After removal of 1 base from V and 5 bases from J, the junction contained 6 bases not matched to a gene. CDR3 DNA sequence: TGTGCCAGCAGTTTAGATCTGGGGACAGGGAACAATGAGCAGTTCTTC. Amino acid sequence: CASSLDLGTGNNEQFF.

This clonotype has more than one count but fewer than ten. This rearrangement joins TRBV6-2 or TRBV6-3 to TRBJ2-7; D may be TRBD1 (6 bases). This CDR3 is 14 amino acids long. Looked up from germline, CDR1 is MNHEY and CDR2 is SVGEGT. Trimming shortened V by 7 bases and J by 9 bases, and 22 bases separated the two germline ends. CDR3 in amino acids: CASTFWGLTYGQYF. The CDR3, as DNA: TGTGCCAGCACTTTTTGGGGGCTGACTTATGGGCAGTACTTC.

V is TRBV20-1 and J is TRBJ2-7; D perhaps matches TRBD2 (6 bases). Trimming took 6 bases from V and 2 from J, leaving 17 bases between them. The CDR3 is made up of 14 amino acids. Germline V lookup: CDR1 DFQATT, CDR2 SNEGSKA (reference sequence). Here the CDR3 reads CSADPQRATYEQYF. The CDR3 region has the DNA TGCAGTGCGGACCCTCAGCGGGCTACCTACGAGCAGTACTTC.

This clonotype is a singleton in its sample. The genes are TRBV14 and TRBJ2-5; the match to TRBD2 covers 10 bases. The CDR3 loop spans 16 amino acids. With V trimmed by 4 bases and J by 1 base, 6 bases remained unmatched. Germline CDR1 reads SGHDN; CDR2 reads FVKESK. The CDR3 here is CASSPLAGDLQETQYF. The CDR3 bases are TGTGCCAGCAGCCCTCTAGCGGGGGACCTCCAAGAGACCCAGTACTTC.

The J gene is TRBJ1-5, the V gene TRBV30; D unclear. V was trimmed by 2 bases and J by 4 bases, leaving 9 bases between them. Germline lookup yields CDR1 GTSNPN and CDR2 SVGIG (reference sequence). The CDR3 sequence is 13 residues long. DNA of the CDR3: TGTGCCTGGAGTACTTACGGGAATCAGCCCCAGCATTTT. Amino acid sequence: CAWSTYGNQPQHF.

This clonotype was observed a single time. CDR3 region: CSALLAGRTDTQYF. CDR3 nucleotide sequence: TGCAGTGCGCTACTAGCGGGGCGCACAGATACGCAGTATTTT. The chain joins TRBV20-1 to TRBJ2-3; 10 bases are a match to TRBD2. The CDR3 extends over 14 amino acids. Germline CDR1 and CDR2: DFQATT and SNEGSKA (reference sequence). V gave up 6 bases and J gave up 1 base; unmatched junction bases: 4.